One and the same sample provided the 9 T cell receptor beta chains below, sequenced in a study of cytomegalovirus exposure and HLA in healthy donors (dated by TCRdb to 2015 to 2018). The library was made by the immunoSEQ multiplex PCR assay. As stored in TCRdb, this immuneACCESS dataset retains in-frame rearrangements with V and J assigned. A fraction of the clones does not appear; measured against another copy, unresolved V genes explain less than half of the discrepancy, and the remainder lacks a known reason. This sample is represented by 300,000 to 400,000 clones; approximately 91% of them were singletons. In total, the top ten clones hold over 0.9% of the sample. What was sequenced was PBMCs. These receptors came from a man aged 25-45 years in good health and CMV-seronegative.

The rearrangement uses TRBV6-1 and TRBJ1-6; D gene unclear. V lost 10 bases, J lost 0 bases, and 10 bases lay in between. The CDR3 consists of 14 residues. Germline V gene data show CDR1 as MNHNS and CDR2 as SASEGT. Here the CDR3 DNA reads TGTGCCACTGCCCGGGGCTCCTATAATTCACCCCTCCACTTT. Translating gives CATARGSYNSPLHF.

This rearrangement joins TRBV19 to TRBJ1-5, with D perhaps matching TRBD1 (6 bases). Trimming cost V 3 bases and J 6 bases, with 15 bases left between them. Germline V gene sequence: CDR1 LNHDA, CDR2 SQIVND (reference sequence). CDR3 size: 15 residues. The CDR3 sequence is CASSILSGGGQPQHF. The CDR3 nucleotides read TGTGCCAGTAGTATTCTTTCTGGGGGCGGTCAGCCCCAGCATTTT.

This rearrangement joins TRBV6-5 to TRBJ1-5; maybe TRBD1 (5 bases). The CDR3 consists of 15 residues. V was pared by 5 bases and J by 2 bases, with 13 bases between. Germline V CDR1 and CDR2: MNHEY, SVGAGI. The CDR3 region is CASSIDDSRNQPQHF. The CDR3 region has the DNA TGTGCCAGCAGTATAGACGACAGCCGCAATCAGCCCCAGCATTTT.

V is TRBV10-1 and J is TRBJ2-5; 10 bases agree with TRBD2. Looked up from germline, CDR1 is WNHNN and CDR2 is SYGVQD (reference sequence). The CDR3 covers 15 residues. The trim removed 3 bases at V and 2 bases at J, leaving 3 bases unmatched. In nucleotides, the CDR3 is TGCGCCAGCAGTGATACTAGCGGGGAACAAGAGACCCAGTACTTC. Its protein is CASSDTSGEQETQYF.

To note about this clone: A junction boundary mismatches the germline segment, possibly from a read error. J is TRBJ2-3 and V is TRBV5-1, with D possibly being TRBD1 (7 bases). CDR1 and CDR2 (germline): SGHRS, YFSETQ. This CDR3 has 13 residues. The CDR3 coding sequence is TGCGCCAGCAGCCCCCCAGGAGGGGGCGGGCCTCTTTTT. It encodes CASSPPGGGGPLF.

The V and J genes are TRBV19 and TRBJ2-7, with D perhaps TRBD1 (5 bases). Per germline, CDR1 LNHDA and CDR2 SQIVND (reference sequence). The CDR3 is 13 residues long. The V gene lost 5 bases and the J gene lost 2 bases, with 10 bases spanning the gap. CDR3 sequence reads: CASSLDTTYEQYF. CDR3 sequence (DNA): TGTGCCAGTAGTCTGGACACTACCTACGAGCAGTACTTC.

This chain uses TRBV19 with TRBJ1-6, with D unclear. Germline CDR1 reads LNHDA; CDR2 reads SQIVND (reference sequence). V shed 9 bases and J shed 5 bases, with 17 bases lying between them. This CDR3 contains 15 residues. The chain's CDR3 is CARNSPLFHNSPLHF. DNA for the CDR3: TGTGCCAGGAACTCACCCCTGTTCCATAATTCACCCCTCCACTTT.

CDR3 bases: TGTGCCAGCAGTTACTCCGGGCGGGGCGATTACAATGAGCAGTTCTTC. This sequence encodes CASSYSGRGDYNEQFF. The gene calls are TRBV6-6 and TRBJ2-1; TRBD2 might be the D (6 bases). The CDR3 is 16 amino acids. Deletions cut 0 bases from V and 4 bases from J, with 13 bases between. Germline V lookup: CDR1 MNHNY, CDR2 SVGAGI (reference sequence).

V gene TRBV5-6 combines with J gene TRBJ1-2, with TRBD1 as a possible D gene (6 bases). Germline V gene lookup returns CDR1 SGHDT and CDR2 YYEEEE. V was pared by 1 base and J by 1 base, with 20 bases between. The CDR3 length is 18 residues. The CDR3 coding sequence is TGTGCCAGCAGCTTGCCCCGGGACACCCTTACCTTTAACTATGGCTACACCTTC. It specifies CASSLPRDTLTFNYGYTF.